This TCR beta chain was recovered during a study of CD8+CD57+ T cells in acquired aplastic anemia. About the study: Sorted CD4+ and CD8+ cells gave an average of around 3 ug of DNA. There were roughly 9.8 million reads, on average, for CD4+ cells from healthy donors. General study points: It was found that some 30 CD8+ CDR3 sequences were shared between patients and controls. Patients and controls had CD8+ Simpson's diversity values that were not significantly distinct.

TCR beta VDJ and CDR3 were profiled, and genomic DNA was the template. TCRdb called the reads again in MiXCR, with one record for every CDR3 protein. Here the sample spans some 130,000 distinct CDR3 sequences, about 46% being singletons. The J segment lost 7 bases and the V segment lost 6 bases, leaving 11 bases of the junction unmatched. This CDR3 has 17 amino acids. Germline V gene data show CDR1 as SGHTA and CDR2 as FQGTGA. On this clonotype: The antigen remains undetermined.

The gene calls are TRBV7-3 and TRBJ2-5; 16 nucleotides line up with TRBD2. Sample: sorted CD4+, CD8+, or CD8+CD57+ T cells (not recorded which) from PBMCs. This clonotype originated in a human donor in good health, serving as a control. The CDR3 nucleotides are TGTGCCAGCAGTTTACGGGGACTAGCGGGGGGGCCTGGGACCCAGTACTTC. Protein product: CASSLRGLAGGPGTQYF.